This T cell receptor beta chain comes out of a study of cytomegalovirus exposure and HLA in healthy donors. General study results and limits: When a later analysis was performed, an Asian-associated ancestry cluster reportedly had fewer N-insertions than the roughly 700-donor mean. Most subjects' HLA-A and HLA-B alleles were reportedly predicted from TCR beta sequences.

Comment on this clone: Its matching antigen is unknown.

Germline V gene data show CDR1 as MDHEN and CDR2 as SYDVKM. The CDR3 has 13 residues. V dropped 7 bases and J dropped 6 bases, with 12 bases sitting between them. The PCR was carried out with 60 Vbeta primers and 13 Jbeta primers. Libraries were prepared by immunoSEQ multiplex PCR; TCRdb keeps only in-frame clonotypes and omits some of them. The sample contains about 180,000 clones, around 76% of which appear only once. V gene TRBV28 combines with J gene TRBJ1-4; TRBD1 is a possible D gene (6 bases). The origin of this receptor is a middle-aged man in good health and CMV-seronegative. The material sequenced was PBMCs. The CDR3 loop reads CASIGRGYEKLFF. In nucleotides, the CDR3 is TGTGCCAGCATCGGCAGGGGATATGAAAAACTGTTTTTT.